This note documents a single T cell receptor (beta chain) sequence. This clonotype occurred once. It lacks a known antigen. No qualities accompany the bases; no much larger clone lies one base away. One read gives only weak evidence. Receptor amplification or capture employed PCR. DNA from cultured CD4+ T cells was subjected to TCR sequencing with the Oncomine TCR Beta short-read assay at the Johns Hopkins FTIC core. Genomic DNA was extracted from the cultured CD4+ T cells with the QIAamp micro DNA kit. Oncomine TCR Beta libraries from cultured CD4+ T cells were pooled with unique dual indexes and sequenced on an Illumina iSeq 100. In the original analysis: Non-productive sequences were removed, and CDR3s not starting with C, not ending with F or W, or shorter than 7 amino acids were discarded. The MANAFEST web application was used to identify antigen-specific clonotypes by comparing peptide-stimulated wells against reference wells and other culture wells. For a clone to be called positive, the clone needed an FDR below 0.05, an odds ratio above 5, and a productive frequency above 0.1% in at least two of three replicate wells. Clonotypes that were significantly expanded in both SARS-CoV-2 spike wells and at least one common cold coronavirus spike condition were defined as cross-reactive. CDR3 homology was assessed with Levenshtein distances (stringdist) and unrooted phylogenetic trees (ape) in R version 3.6.1. TCRdb trimmed public reads at Q25 via fastp, called clones via MiXCR and kept in-frame beta chains. Entries are consolidated by CDR3 protein sequence, retaining the most common genes and DNA. What appears here as the V and J calls and clone size reflects TCRdb's work, not the paper's. Counted in this sample were over 25,000 distinct CDR3 sequences; less than 80% of them appeared once. Of the sample, approximately 16% falls within the top ten clones.

These data are taken from a study of vaccination and CD4 T cells after COVID-19 (dated 2022 in TCRdb). For the study in its entirety: Six males and four females were included in the convalescent cohort, with two Hispanic individuals, seven Caucasians, two Asians and one multiracial person represented. Participants received two doses of either the Pfizer-BioNTech BNT162b2 vaccine (n=8) or the Moderna mRNA-1273 vaccine (n=2). Post-COVID blood samples were collected from convalescent patients a median of around 96 days after diagnosis, with a range of roughly 30 to 170 days. The time from the second vaccine dose to post-vaccine blood sampling had a median of around 72 days and ranged from about 13 to 250 days. Culture stimuli were overlapping spike peptide pools from SARS-CoV-2 and from the common cold coronaviruses HCoV-NL63, HCoV-OC43 and HCoV-229E. Control cultures received a CEFX viral epitope pool as the positive control, an HIV-1 Nef peptide pool as the negative control, or no peptide. In about 11 COVID-19 convalescent patients and 4 infection-naive healthy vaccine recipients, the spike-specific CD4+ TCR repertoire before mRNA vaccination was compared with the repertoire after mRNA vaccination. The paper's findings and limits, for the study overall: Only a relatively small number of convalescent patients were included in the study, and early timepoints following natural infection were not analyzed. Among the post-vaccine SARS-CoV-2-reactive clones in convalescent patients, a median approximately 90% showed up only after vaccination, which suggests vaccine-specific priming. Of the vaccine-specific clones found in convalescent patients, nearly all (304 of 307) were mono-reactive for SARS-CoV-2 spike instead of being cross-reactive with common cold coronaviruses. Although the median number of SARS-CoV-2-reactive clonotypes went up from 20 to 25 after infection to 35 to 40 after vaccination, the increase was not significant.

In the paper's terms, the treatment or condition label means: roughly ten-day PBMC culture with coronavirus spike peptide pools or control peptides (ViraFEST assay). To expand antigen-specific T cells with peptide pools and then pick out the expanded clonotypes through TCR sequencing, the study relied on the ViraFEST assay. Healthy vaccine recipients had no prior SARS-CoV-2 infection, confirmed by negative nucleocapsid antibody tests before and after vaccination. Each well held 2.2 million or so PBMCs cultured with roughly 10 ug/ml peptide pools in IMDM containing 5% human AB serum and about 10 IU/ml IL-2. On days 3 and 7, half of the culture medium was replaced with fresh IL-2-containing medium. After approximately 11 days of culture, CD4+ T cells were isolated by negative selection with the EasySep CD4+ T cell isolation kit. Ficoll-Paque Plus gradient centrifugation was used to isolate PBMCs from whole blood, and the isolated PBMCs were then either used fresh or cryopreserved at -140C. Each culture condition was generally run in triplicate wells.

V is pared back by 3 bases and J by 7 bases, with 10 bases lying between the germline termini. The CDR3, cysteine through phenylalanine, is 14 amino acids long. Left in the record is the CDR3 DNA by itself, 42 bases read in frame from the first base. The germline V gene provides CDR1 SNHLY and CDR2 FYNNEI. The rearrangement combines TRBV2 with TRBJ1-6; TRBD1 might be the D gene, on 6 matching bases. The clonotype originates from a human donor who received a COVID-19 vaccine. The input for sequencing was CD4+ T cells from blood, cultured in vitro, taken after SARS-CoV-2 vaccination. The CDR3 region: CASSDRDKNSPLHF. The DNA sequence reads TGTGCCAGCAGTGATCGGGACAAGAATTCACCCCTCCACTTT.